The rows below give T cell receptor beta chains drawn from one sample of a study of metastatic and nonmetastatic thyroid tumors. TCRdb reanalyzed the PCR reads via MiXCR. The sample includes tens of thousands of clones, approximately 19% of them seen just once. The sample was blood. These receptors were obtained from a male donor with papillary thyroid cancer or a benign thyroid nodule (not recorded which). Some clones in this sample may be carry-over from other donors' samples. Both conserved end residues are part of each CDR3. D genes are given only for firm matches. Clone size is not always given. Where it is, it says once, few, many or a class for expanded clones.

d_call	v_call	cdr3_length	j_call	clone_size	cdr3_nt	cdr3_aa
TRBD2	TRBV5-1	16	TRBJ2-5	many	TGCGCCAGCAGCTTCGGCAGGACTAGCGGTCAAGAGACCCAGTACTTC	CASSFGRTSGQETQYF
-	TRBV5-1	13	TRBJ2-3	many	TGCGCCAGCAGCTCCCAAGGGAGCGATACGCAGTATTTT	CASSSQGSDTQYF
TRBD1	TRBV28	14	TRBJ1-6	-	TGTGCCAGCAGAGAGTCAGGGGGCAGTTCACCCCTCCACTTT	CASRESGGSSPLHF
TRBD2	TRBV28	14	TRBJ2-7	medium-sized	TGTGCCAGCAGTTTACCGGGAGGGAACTACGAGCAGTACTTC	CASSLPGGNYEQYF
-	TRBV20-1	15	TRBJ1-4	many	TGCAGTGCTAGGCGAGGGTCCGCAACTAATGAAAAACTGTTTTTT	CSARRGSATNEKLFF
TRBD2	TRBV28	15	TRBJ2-3	-	TGTGCCAGCAGTTTTGCGGGGACTATCCCAGATACGCAGTATTTT	CASSFAGTIPDTQYF
-	TRBV7-2	14	TRBJ1-1	-	TGTGCCAGCAAGTGGGGAACCCAGAACACTGAAGCTTTCTTT	CASKWGTQNTEAFF
-	TRBV15	15	TRBJ1-2	medium-sized	TGTGCCACCAGCAGAGGGCCCCGTTCTGGGGTAGGCTACACCTTC	CATSRGPRSGVGYTF
-	TRBV20-1	17	TRBJ2-1	many	TGCAGTGCTAGTGGGCTACTTGGACTAAGCTCCTACAATGAGCAGTTCTTC	CSASGLLGLSSYNEQFF
TRBD2	TRBV20-1	14	TRBJ2-1	many	TGCAGTGCCCCCCGGGGCGGGACTAGCGGGAGGCTGTTCTTC	CSAPRGGTSGRLFF
TRBD2	TRBV2	14	TRBJ2-5	-	TGTGCCAGCAGTGAGACTAGCGGGCGGAAGACCCAGTACTTC	CASSETSGRKTQYF
-	TRBV10-3	11	TRBJ2-7	medium-sized	TGTGCCATCAGTTCCTCCTACGAGCAGTACTTC	CAISSSYEQYF
TRBD2	TRBV6-2/TRBV6-3	16	TRBJ2-2	few	TGTGCCAGCAGACCTGAGCGGGGGGGGAACACCGGGGAGCTGTTTTTT	CASRPERGGNTGELFF
TRBD2	TRBV20-1	18	TRBJ2-7	many	TGCAGTGCTAGAGTCGGGGGACTAGCGGGAGTTCTTGCCTACGAGCAGTACTTC	CSARVGGLAGVLAYEQYF
TRBD2	TRBV2	16	TRBJ2-2	many	TGTGCCAGCGCCCGAGTAGCGGGAGGCAACACCGGGGAGCTGTTTTTT	CASARVAGGNTGELFF
TRBD2	TRBV11-2	16	TRBJ2-5	-	TGTGCCAGCATCTTGGGGCGGGAGGGCCGAGTGGAGACCCAGTACTTC	CASILGREGRVETQYF
-	TRBV18	18	TRBJ1-4	once	TGTGCCAGCTCACGATTCCAGACAGGAAGGGGCGATAATGAAATTCTGTTGTTT	CASSRFQTGRGDNEILLF
TRBD1	TRBV3-1	15	TRBJ2-1	-	TGTGCCAGCAGCCCCCGGACAGGGGGCCCCAATGAGCAGTTCTTC	CASSPRTGGPNEQFF
-	TRBV28	14	TRBJ1-5	few	TGTGCCAGCAGCTTAATCAGGGAAGGTCAGCCCCGGCATTTT	CASSLIREGQPRHF
-	TRBV5-1	14	TRBJ2-7	many	TGCGCCAGCAGCCCGGGGACGGCCTCCTACGAGCAGTACTTC	CASSPGTASYEQYF
TRBD1	TRBV24-1	15	TRBJ1-2	medium-sized	TGTGCCACCAGCGACGCTGGACAGGGAGACTATGGCTACACCTTC	CATSDAGQGDYGYTF
TRBD2	TRBV6-1	17	TRBJ2-5	many	TGTGCCAGCAGCCAGACATGGACTAGCGGGCCCAAAGAGACCCAGTACTTC	CASSQTWTSGPKETQYF
TRBD1	TRBV5-4	13	TRBJ1-2	many	TGTGCCAGCAGCCCTACAGGGGACGATGGCTACACCTTC	CASSPTGDDGYTF
-	TRBV5-1	13	TRBJ2-3	-	TGCGCCTCCCTCGACAGGCGCACAGATACGCAGTATTTC	CASLDRRTDTQYF
-	TRBV29-1	14	TRBJ1-1	many	TGCAGCGTTGAAGGTTGGCCTGAGAACACTGAAGCTTTCTTT	CSVEGWPENTEAFF